Listed here is a single T cell receptor beta chain. Its antigen is unidentified. Looked up from germline, CDR1 is DFQATT and CDR2 is SNEGSKA (reference sequence). The CDR3 covers 14 residues. UMI-labeled 5' RACE yielded the TRB cDNA libraries. TCRdb re-called the 5' RACE reads, yielding one record per CDR3 amino acid sequence without DNA. The sample table sets out some 150,000 distinct CDR3 sequences. The source of the sample is a study of CXCR3-negative and CXCR3-positive naive CD8 T cells. Study-wide results and caveats: The study found more hydrophobic TRB CDR3s in CXCR3-positive naive cells than in CXCR3-negative naive cells.

Sequencing was performed on naive CXCR3+ CD8+ T cells from blood. The subset here: CD45RO-CCR7+CD27+CD95- naive CD8+ T cells expressing CXCR3 (TNR3+). The V gene is TRBV20-1, the J gene TRBJ2-7; TCRdb lists TRBD1, though no DNA is available to test this call. This receptor was taken from a human donor in good health. Some clones in this sample may be carry-over from other donors' samples. The CDR3 sequence is CSAGDWADTYEQYF.